This entry lists 25 T cell receptor beta chains sequenced from one sample in a study of response to subunit inactivated influenza vaccine. TCRdb processed the RT-PCR reads anew with MiXCR; each CDR3 protein has one entry. The profile covers 630,000 or so distinct CDR3 sequences, with 15% to 19% appearing a single time and 11% taken by the ten largest. Sequencing used PBMCs from blood, obtained about 11 days after vaccination. Receptors originate from a man aged 45-65 years who received an inactivated influenza vaccine.

The gene calls are TRBV10-1 and TRBJ1-4, with 7 positions matching TRBD1. Germline V gene lookup returns CDR1 WNHNN and CDR2 SYGVQD (reference sequence). Trimming at V came to 6 bases and at J to 8 bases, leaving 6 bases not matched to a gene. The CDR3 runs to 13 residues. In DNA, the CDR3 is TGCGCCAGCAGGGGGGTGACAGGGGAAAAACTGTTTTTT. Its protein product is CASRGVTGEKLFF.

The chain employs TRBV4-1 and TRBJ2-3; TRBD2 agrees at 11 bases. V trimming: 2 bases; J trimming: 4 bases; junction bases outside the gene matches: 2. The germline gives CDR1 MGHRA, CDR2 YSYEKL. CDR3 length: 15 amino acids. CDR3 sequence (DNA): TGCGCCAGCAGCCAACTAGCGGGGGGAGCAGATACGCAGTATTTT. This codes for CASSQLAGGADTQYF.

This clonotype occurred a few times. J is TRBJ2-7 and V is TRBV29-1; D is possibly TRBD1 (6 bases). This CDR3 spans 13 amino acids. Trimming took 7 bases from V and 6 from J, leaving 19 bases between them. Germline CDR1 reads SQVTM; CDR2 reads ANQGSEA. CDR3 region: CSAQGQGTGEQYF. In DNA form, the CDR3 reads TGCAGCGCCCAAGGGCAGGGGACGGGCGAGCAGTACTTC.

This sequence joins TRBV18 and TRBJ2-5; TRBD1 is a possible D gene (6 bases). V shed 0 bases and J shed 3 bases, with 11 bases lying between them. This CDR3 has 15 residues. The V gene's germline CDR1 is KGHSH and CDR2 LQKENI. The CDR3 loop reads CASSPPGRDKETQYF. The CDR3 nucleotides are TGTGCCAGCTCACCACCGGGTAGGGACAAAGAGACCCAGTACTTC.

This clonotype was recorded at least ten times. The rearrangement joins TRBV5-8 to TRBJ2-1; weak D call: TRBD2 (6 bases). Germline V gene data show CDR1 as SGHTS and CDR2 as YDEGEE. With 2 bases removed from V and 0 bases from J, the gap between germline ends came to 12 bases. This CDR3 has 16 amino acids. Written as DNA, the CDR3 is TGTGCCAGCAGCTTAGGAGCGCGGGGCTCCTACAATGAGCAGTTCTTC. Protein: CASSLGARGSYNEQFF.

Only a few counts were recorded for this clonotype. Relative to the germline gene, one junction end is altered; a read error may explain this. The chain couples TRBV12-3 or TRBV12-4 to TRBJ1-2; 9 positions match TRBD1. This CDR3 region has 13 residues. As DNA, the CDR3 is TGTGCCAGCAGCTTAGGGACAGGGTTTGGCTACACCTTC. This codes for CASSLGTGFGYTF.

The chain employs TRBV5-4 and TRBJ2-3; no firm D call. Germline loops: CDR1 SGHNT, CDR2 YYREEE (reference sequence). The CDR3 runs to 16 residues. Between the trimmed V and J ends, which lost 0 bases and 6 bases, there was a span of 17 bases. In DNA form, the CDR3 reads TGTGCCAGCAGCTTGGTGGGCGGAGCCAGGCAGGATACGCAGTATTTT. It codes for CASSLVGGARQDTQYF.

Ten or more counts support this clonotype. The chain recombines TRBV5-5 with TRBJ2-7; D call uncertain. Trimming removed 3 bases at V and 2 bases at J, with 18 bases between. The germline gives CDR1 SGHKS, CDR2 YYEKEE (reference sequence). The CDR3 loop spans 16 amino acids. CDR3 sequence (DNA): TGTGCCAGCAGCTACCACCCGGGCTTTACCACCTACGAGCAGTACTTC. The encoded protein is CASSYHPGFTTYEQYF.

The sample holds a few counts of this clonotype. CDR3 bases: TGTGCCAGCAGTTTCTGGACTTCGAACACCGGGGAGCTGTTTTTT. It specifies CASSFWTSNTGELFF. The genes are TRBV12-3 or TRBV12-4 and TRBJ2-2; maybe TRBD2 (5 bases). The germline V and J ends were trimmed by 3 bases and 0 bases, with 8 bases remaining between them. The CDR3 is 15 amino acids.

This clonotype turned up a few times. The chain uses TRBV10-3 and TRBJ2-2; 12 positions match TRBD2. The CDR3 is 17 amino acids. Germline trimming cut 3 bases from V and 7 bases from J; bases unmatched to any gene: 9. Germline CDR1 is ENHRY and CDR2 is SYGVKD. The CDR3 coding sequence is TGTGCCATCAGTGACCCGCTGACGACTAGCGGGGGCGGGGAGCTGTTTTTT. Residues: CAISDPLTTSGGGELFF.

This clonotype appeared many times. The chain is built from TRBV12-3 or TRBV12-4 and TRBJ2-1, with D maybe TRBD1 (5 bases). The CDR3 is 14 residues long. Trimming pared 8 bases from V and 3 bases from J, leaving 14 bases between. The CDR3 is CASDSGQDYNEQFF. CDR3 DNA sequence: TGTGCCAGCGACAGTGGGCAGGACTACAATGAGCAGTTCTTC.

The chain combines TRBV29-1 with TRBJ1-1, with 8 bases matching TRBD1. V gave up 7 bases and J gave up 1 base; unmatched junction bases: 5. This CDR3 is built from 13 residues. Germline CDR1 and CDR2: SQVTM and ANQGSEA. The CDR3 DNA sequence: TGCAGCGCTGAGACAGGGGCGAACACTGAAGCTTTCTTT. Its protein is CSAETGANTEAFF.

The table lists this clonotype with many counts. The V call is TRBV10-3, the J call TRBJ1-1; D possibly corresponds to TRBD1 (6 bases). Germline V CDR1 and CDR2: ENHRY, SYGVKD. The CDR3 has 16 amino acids. V was pared by 0 bases and J by 1 base, with 12 bases between. The CDR3, as DNA: TGTGCCATCAGTGAGTCAGGGGGTGATGGGAACACTGAAGCTTTCTTT. Translation: CAISESGGDGNTEAFF.

This clonotype was recorded a few times. The chain uses TRBV18 and TRBJ2-2; no clear D gene. V shed 2 bases and J shed 0 bases, with 10 bases lying between them. Germline V gene data show CDR1 as KGHSH and CDR2 as LQKENI. This CDR3 comprises 16 residues. In nucleotides, the CDR3 is TGTGCCAGCTCACCATACGGCACCGCGAACACCGGGGAGCTGTTTTTT. Amino acids: CASSPYGTANTGELFF.

This clonotype was counted between two and nine times. The V and J genes are TRBV7-9 and TRBJ1-2; no clear D. V was trimmed by 1 base and J by 6 bases, leaving 15 bases between them. The CDR3 has 15 residues. Germline values: CDR1 SEHNR, CDR2 FQNEAQ (reference sequence). CDR3 amino acids: CASSLVSARTDGYTF. CDR3 in DNA: TGTGCCAGCAGCTTAGTCTCCGCCCGGACCGATGGCTACACCTTC.

The sample holds many counts of this clonotype. The rearrangement uses TRBV2 and TRBJ2-2, with 9 bases aligning to TRBD2. V dropped 7 bases and J dropped 5; count of bases not matched to a gene: 5. CDR1 is SNHLY and CDR2 is FYNNEI in the germline V gene. The CDR3 contains 14 residues. The CDR3: CASTGTSPTGELFF. Written as DNA, the CDR3 is TGTGCCAGCACAGGGACTAGCCCAACCGGGGAGCTGTTTTTT.

This clonotype was detected a few times. The chain joins TRBV4-1 to TRBJ2-4; 10 bases fit TRBD1. V shed 3 bases, J shed 0 bases, and the junction held 14 bases outside the gene matches. This CDR3 region has 20 residues. Germline V gives CDR1 MGHRA, CDR2 YSYEKL. The CDR3 nucleotides read TGCGCCAGCAGCCAGCTTATTCCGGGACAGGGGCTTCTAGCCAAAAACATTCAGTACTTC. As protein: CASSQLIPGQGLLAKNIQYF.

The chain links TRBV4-1 to TRBJ2-1; TRBD1 might be the D (6 bases). The CDR3 extends over 15 amino acids. V was cut by 4 bases and J by 7 bases, with 17 bases left in between. Germline CDR1 MGHRA, CDR2 YSYEKL. CDR3 nucleotides: TGCGCCAGCAGCCCTCCTAGGGGGTCGGTAAATGAGCAGTTCTTC. The encoded protein is CASSPPRGSVNEQFF.

Concerning this clonotype: An end of the junction does not agree with germline; a read error may underlie this. The chain is built from TRBV6-1 and TRBJ2-3; 9 bases map to TRBD1. The CDR3 contains 13 residues. In germline, CDR1 is MNHNS, CDR2 SASEGT. The CDR3 region is CASTHSLRDREDF. DNA for the CDR3: TGTGCCAGCACTCACAGCCTCCGGGACAGGGAGGATTTT.

This clonotype was detected ten times or more. The genes are TRBV5-5 and TRBJ2-1; D is perhaps TRBD2 (6 bases). V gave up 4 bases and J gave up 6 bases, with 14 bases separating them. This CDR3 has 14 amino acids. The germline V gene has CDR1 SGHKS and CDR2 YYEKEE (reference sequence). In nucleotides, the CDR3 is TGTGCCAGCAGCCAGCCGGCGGGGCGCAATGAGCAGTTCTTC. It codes for CASSQPAGRNEQFF.

The gene calls are TRBV12-3 or TRBV12-4 and TRBJ2-3; 11 bases line up with TRBD2. Trimming at V came to 5 bases and at J to 8 bases, leaving 12 bases not matched to a gene. This CDR3 has 16 amino acids. The CDR3 protein is CASSMIAGGPTRTQYF. CDR3 bases: TGTGCCAGCAGTATGATAGCGGGAGGGCCTACTCGTACGCAGTATTTT.

This chain connects TRBV4-2 to TRBJ1-1; D is undetermined. CDR1 is LGHNA and CDR2 is YNFKEQ in the germline V gene. V lost 1 base, J lost 3 bases, and 6 bases lay in between. The CDR3 spans 13 residues. In DNA, the CDR3 is TGTGCCAGCAGCCAAGTCGTGTACACTGAAGCTTTCTTT. This codes for CASSQVVYTEAFF.

The chain combines TRBV7-3 with TRBJ2-1, with a tentative D call TRBD2 (5 bases). Germline CDR1 and CDR2: SGHTA and FQGTGA. This CDR3 is 14 amino acids long. Trimming pared 5 bases from V and 6 bases from J, leaving 14 bases between. DNA of the CDR3: TGTGCCAGCAGCGCTGGACTTACGGCCAATGAGCAGTTCTTC. Translated, it gives CASSAGLTANEQFF.

V gene TRBV5-1 combines with J gene TRBJ1-4; no definite D call. This CDR3 region has 16 residues. In germline, CDR1 is SGHRS, CDR2 YFSETQ. Trimming left V 0 bases short and J 3 bases short, with 12 bases between. Here the CDR3 reads CASSLALGSSNEKLFF. The DNA for the CDR3 is TGCGCCAGCAGCTTGGCCCTCGGCAGCTCTAATGAAAAACTGTTTTTT.

V is TRBV25-1 and J is TRBJ2-7, with TRBD2 matching over 9 bases. The CDR3 covers 16 residues. V shed 2 bases, J shed 6 bases, and the junction held 11 bases outside the gene matches. Germline V gives CDR1 MGHDK, CDR2 SYGVNS. The CDR3 protein is CASSERAGGPMREQYF. For the CDR3, the DNA is TGTGCCAGCAGTGAACGGGCGGGGGGGCCTATGCGCGAGCAGTACTTC.